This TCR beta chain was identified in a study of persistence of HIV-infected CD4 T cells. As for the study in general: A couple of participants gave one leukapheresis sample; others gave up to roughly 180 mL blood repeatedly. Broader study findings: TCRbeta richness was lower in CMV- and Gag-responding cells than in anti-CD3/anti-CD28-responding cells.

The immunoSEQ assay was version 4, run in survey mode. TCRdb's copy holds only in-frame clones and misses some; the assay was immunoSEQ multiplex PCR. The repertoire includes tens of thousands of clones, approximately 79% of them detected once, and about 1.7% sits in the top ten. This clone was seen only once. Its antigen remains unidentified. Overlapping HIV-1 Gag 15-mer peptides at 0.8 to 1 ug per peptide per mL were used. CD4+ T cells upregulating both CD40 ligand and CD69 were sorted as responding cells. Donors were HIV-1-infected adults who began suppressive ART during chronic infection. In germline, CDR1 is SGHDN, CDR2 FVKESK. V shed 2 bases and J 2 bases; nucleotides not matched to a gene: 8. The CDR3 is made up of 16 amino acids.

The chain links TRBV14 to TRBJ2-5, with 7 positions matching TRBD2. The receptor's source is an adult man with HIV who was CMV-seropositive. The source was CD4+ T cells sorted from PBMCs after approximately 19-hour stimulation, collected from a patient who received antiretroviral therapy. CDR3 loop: CASSQIGAGSQETQYF. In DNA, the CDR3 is TGTGCCAGCAGCCAAATCGGAGCGGGGTCTCAAGAGACCCAGTACTTC.